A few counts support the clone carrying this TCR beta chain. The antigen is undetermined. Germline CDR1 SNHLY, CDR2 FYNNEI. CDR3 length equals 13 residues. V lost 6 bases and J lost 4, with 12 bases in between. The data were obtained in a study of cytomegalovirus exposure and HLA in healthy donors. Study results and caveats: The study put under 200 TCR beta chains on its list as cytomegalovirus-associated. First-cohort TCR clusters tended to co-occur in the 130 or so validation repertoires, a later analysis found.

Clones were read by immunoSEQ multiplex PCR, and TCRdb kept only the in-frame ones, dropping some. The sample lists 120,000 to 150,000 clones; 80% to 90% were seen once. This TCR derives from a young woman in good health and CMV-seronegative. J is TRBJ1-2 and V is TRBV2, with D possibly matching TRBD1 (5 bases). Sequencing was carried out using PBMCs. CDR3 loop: CASSASTVYGYTF. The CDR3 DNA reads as TGTGCCAGCAGCGCCTCGACAGTCTATGGCTACACCTTC.